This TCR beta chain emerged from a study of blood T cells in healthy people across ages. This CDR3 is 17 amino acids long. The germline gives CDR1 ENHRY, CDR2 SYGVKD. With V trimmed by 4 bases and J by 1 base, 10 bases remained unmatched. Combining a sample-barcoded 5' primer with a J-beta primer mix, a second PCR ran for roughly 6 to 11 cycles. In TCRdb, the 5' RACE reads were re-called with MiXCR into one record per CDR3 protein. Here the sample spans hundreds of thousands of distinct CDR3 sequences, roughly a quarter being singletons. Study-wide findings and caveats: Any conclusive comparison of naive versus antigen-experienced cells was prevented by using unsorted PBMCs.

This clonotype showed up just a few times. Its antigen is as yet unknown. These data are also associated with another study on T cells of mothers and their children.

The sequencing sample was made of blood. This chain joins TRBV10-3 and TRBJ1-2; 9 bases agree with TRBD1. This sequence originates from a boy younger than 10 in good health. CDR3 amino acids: CAISGFPGTGNNYGYTF. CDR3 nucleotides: TGTGCCATCAGTGGGTTCCCCGGGACAGGGAATAACTATGGCTACACCTTC.